The next 18 T cell receptor beta chains were all read from a single sample in a study of cytomegalovirus exposure and HLA in healthy donors. PCR employed 60 Vbeta and 13 Jbeta primers. This table comes from immunoSEQ multiplex PCR, and its TCRdb copy is limited to in-frame clones, with some not included. The data contain about 110,000 clones, around 80% of them seen just once; the ten biggest clones take up roughly 20%. Sample: PBMCs. These receptors originate from a man younger than 45 in good health and CMV-seropositive.

The chain has TRBV10-3 and TRBJ1-1, with 7 bases lining up with TRBD1. The CDR3 length is 14 residues. V was pared by 4 bases and J by 7 bases, with 9 bases of the junction left unmatched. Germline CDR1 ENHRY, CDR2 SYGVKD. CDR3 region: CAISGGRGYGEAFF. In DNA form, the CDR3 reads TGTGCCATCAGTGGAGGCAGGGGGTACGGTGAAGCTTTCTTT.

The chain has TRBV10-3 and TRBJ2-2; TRBD1 matches 7 bases. The CDR3 loop spans 15 amino acids. Germline V gene sequence: CDR1 ENHRY, CDR2 SYGVKD. Trimming removed 0 bases from V and 6 bases from J; junction bases left unmatched: 4. The CDR3 protein is CAISESKGAAGELFF. The DNA of the CDR3 is TGTGCCATCAGTGAGTCGAAGGGGGCAGCCGGGGAGCTGTTTTTT.

In its sample, this clone was seen once. The chain couples TRBV10-3 to TRBJ2-1, with 13 bases identical to TRBD2. Germline CDR1 reads ENHRY; CDR2 reads SYGVKD. After removal of 8 bases from V and 8 bases from J, the junction contained 3 bases not matched to a gene. The CDR3 sequence is 13 residues long. CDR3 coding DNA: TGTGCCATCGGAGGACTAGCGGGAGATGAGCAGTTCTTC. Its protein product is CAIGGLAGDEQFF.

The gene calls are TRBV28 and TRBJ1-5, with TRBD1 as a possible D gene (5 bases). The CDR3 is made up of 14 amino acids. Germline assignment: CDR1 MDHEN and CDR2 SYDVKM. V was cut by 7 bases and J by 3 bases, with 13 bases left in between. The CDR3 protein is CASTVPGYNQPQHF. CDR3 nucleotide sequence: TGTGCCAGCACAGTCCCAGGGTACAATCAGCCCCAGCATTTT.

The genes are TRBV11-2 and TRBJ2-3; 11 positions agree with TRBD2. Trimming cost V 2 bases and J 9 bases; bases outside gene matches: 7. The CDR3 extends over 15 amino acids. Germline V gene lookup returns CDR1 SGHAT and CDR2 FQNNGV. Written as DNA, the CDR3 is TGTGCCAGCAGCTTAAATCGACTAGCGGGGATGACGCAGTATTTT. This codes for CASSLNRLAGMTQYF.

The CDR3 spells CASSSDRGPREKLFF. The CDR3 DNA reads as TGCGCCAGCAGCTCTGACCGGGGTCCGAGGGAAAAACTGTTTTTT. The rearrangement joins TRBV5-1 to TRBJ1-4; D gene unclear. CDR3 length: 15 amino acids. Germline loops: CDR1 SGHRS, CDR2 YFSETQ. The V and J ends lost 3 bases and 8 bases respectively, with 17 bases between them.

The chain combines TRBV5-4 with TRBJ2-3, with 11 bases that match TRBD2. The CDR3 runs to 14 residues. The V gene end was trimmed by 9 bases and the J gene end by 5 bases; junction bases not matched to a gene: 8. Germline V gives CDR1 SGHNT, CDR2 YYREEE (reference sequence). The CDR3 spells CATRLSGGVDTQYF. The DNA of the CDR3 is TGTGCCACCCGCCTTAGCGGGGGGGTAGATACGCAGTATTTT.

This chain uses TRBV6-1 with TRBJ2-1; D unclear. CDR1 and CDR2 from the germline V gene are MNHNS and SASEGT. The CDR3 has 15 amino acids. V lost 6 bases, J lost 2 bases, and 14 bases lay in between. This CDR3 is CASSPLAATYNEQFF. CDR3 nucleotide sequence: TGTGCCAGCAGCCCCCTGGCGGCTACCTACAATGAGCAGTTCTTC.

The chain couples TRBV11-2 to TRBJ1-2, with no clear D. The CDR3 totals 19 residues. The ends were cut back, 4 bases at V and 2 bases at J, with 26 bases in the middle. Per the germline V gene, CDR1 is SGHAT and CDR2 is FQNNGV. CDR3 sequence (DNA): TGTGCCAGCAGCTCGCCATCAAAGCGGGCGGGTAGTCCAAACTATGGCTACACCTTC. This encodes CASSSPSKRAGSPNYGYTF.

This clone was counted between two and nine times. This chain uses TRBV18 with TRBJ1-4; the D is unclear. Trimming pared 0 bases from V and 5 bases from J, leaving 10 bases between. Germline-derived CDR1 and CDR2 are KGHSH and LQKENI. CDR3 length: 15 residues. CDR3 sequence (DNA): TGTGCCAGCTCACCACCGACACAGCAGAATGAAAAACTGTTTTTT. Translated: CASSPPTQQNEKLFF. Based on the CDR3 plus reference TRBV18 and TRBJ1-4, the full variable domain is NAGVMQNPRHLVRRRGQEARLRCSPMKGHSHVYWYRQLPEEGLKFMVYLQKENIIDESGMPKERFSAEFPKEGPSILRIQQVVRGDSAAYFCASSPPTQQNEKLFFGSGTQLSVL.

The V gene is TRBV5-4, the J gene TRBJ1-1; D might be TRBD1 (5 bases). The CDR3 has 14 residues. Trimming left V 4 bases short and J 2 bases short, with 12 bases between. The germline V gene encodes CDR1 SGHNT and CDR2 YYREEE (reference sequence). The DNA for the CDR3 is TGTGCCAGCAGCCCCCGGGGGAGCAACACTGAAGCTTTCTTT. This translates into CASSPRGSNTEAFF.

This sequence joins TRBV7-8 and TRBJ2-1; 7 bases are shared with TRBD2. Germline assignment: CDR1 SGHVS and CDR2 FQNEAQ. This CDR3 contains 13 residues. Trimming cost V 3 bases and J 7 bases; bases outside gene matches: 3. CDR3 region: CASSFGLENEQFF. The CDR3 DNA sequence: TGTGCCAGCAGCTTCGGACTAGAAAATGAGCAGTTCTTC.

This clone has just one count. J is TRBJ2-1 and V is TRBV7-8, with 8 bases matching TRBD2. The CDR3 is made up of 17 amino acids. Germline assignment: CDR1 SGHVS and CDR2 FQNEAQ. Germline trimming cut 5 bases from V and 2 bases from J; bases unmatched to any gene: 11. The CDR3 sequence: CASSPRSGRGTYNEQFF. The CDR3 coding sequence is TGTGCCAGCAGCCCCAGGAGCGGGAGAGGCACCTACAATGAGCAGTTCTTC.

The chain combines TRBV19 with TRBJ1-2; 8 bases are a match to TRBD1. This CDR3 contains 13 residues. V gave up 6 bases and J gave up 4 bases; unmatched junction bases: 4. Germline loops: CDR1 LNHDA, CDR2 SQIVND (reference sequence). The CDR3 nucleotides are TGTGCCAGTAGCCGACAGGGGCTCTATGGCTACACCTTC. Translating gives CASSRQGLYGYTF.

V is TRBV6-5 and J is TRBJ2-2; 7 nucleotides line up with TRBD2. J lost 8 bases, V lost 10 bases, and 10 bases had no gene match. Germline CDR1 is MNHEY and CDR2 is SVGAGI. This CDR3 has 13 residues. In DNA, the CDR3 is TGTGCCATCCAGAGACTAGCCGAGGGGGAGCTGTTTTTT. Protein sequence: CAIQRLAEGELFF.

This clone was observed a single time. This chain connects TRBV20-1 to TRBJ2-2; D remains ambiguous. The germline V and J ends were trimmed by 5 bases and 6 bases, with 7 bases remaining between them. The CDR3 has 11 residues. The germline gives CDR1 DFQATT, CDR2 SNEGSKA (reference sequence). The CDR3 DNA sequence: TGCAGTGCTGCTCAGGCCGGGGAGCTGTTTTTT. This encodes CSAAQAGELFF.

The rearrangement uses TRBV4-1 and TRBJ2-7, with D possibly matching TRBD1 (6 bases). There are 15 residues in the CDR3. Trimming stripped 0 bases from V and 2 bases from J, with 11 bases between. CDR1 is MGHRA, CDR2 YSYEKL, per germline. The CDR3 region is CASSQDRNRAYEQYF. The CDR3 nucleotides read TGCGCCAGCAGCCAAGATCGAAACAGGGCCTACGAGCAGTACTTC.

This chain uses TRBV6-1 with TRBJ2-4; TRBD2 is a possible D gene (5 bases). The CDR3 contains 15 residues. The V gene's germline CDR1 is MNHNS and CDR2 SASEGT. The V end lost 6 bases, the J end lost 3 bases, and 15 bases lay between the germline ends. Here the CDR3 DNA reads TGTGCCAGCAGGAAACTAGGATTATTCAAAAACATTCAGTACTTC. It yields the protein CASRKLGLFKNIQYF.